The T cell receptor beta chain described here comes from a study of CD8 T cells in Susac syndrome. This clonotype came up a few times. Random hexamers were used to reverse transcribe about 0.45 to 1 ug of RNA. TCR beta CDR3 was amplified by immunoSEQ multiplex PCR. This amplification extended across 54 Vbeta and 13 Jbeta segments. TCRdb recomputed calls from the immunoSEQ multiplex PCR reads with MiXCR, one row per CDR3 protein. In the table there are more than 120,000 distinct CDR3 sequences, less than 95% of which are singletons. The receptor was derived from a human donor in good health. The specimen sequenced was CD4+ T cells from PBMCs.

The CDR3 DNA sequence: TGTGCCAGCAGCGAAAGGCGGCTAGCAGGCAATGAGCAGTTCTTC. Translated: CASSERRLAGNEQFF. The chain is built from TRBV7-2 and TRBJ2-1, with D perhaps TRBD2 (5 bases). CDR1 and CDR2 from the germline V gene are SGHTA and FQGNSA. This CDR3 comprises 15 residues. Trimming left V 5 bases short and J 6 bases short, with 17 bases between.